Presented here are 6 T cell receptor beta chains from one specimen sequenced in a study of Ad26.COV2.S vaccination and SARS-CoV-2 variants. Treatment meaning: 19 received Ad26.COV2.S at low or high dose, single or two shots; 5 received placebo; per-sample allocation not given. Day 63 after the first vaccine or placebo injection was the time point for sampling. Sequencing was performed with immunoSEQ multiplex PCR; in TCRdb, only in-frame clones are kept and a portion is missing. The sample holds about 680,000 clones, roughly 90% seen once. This specimen was peripheral blood, taken in a trial of Ad26.COV2.S vaccine versus placebo. These receptors came from a person between 18 and 59 years old who received the Ad26.COV2.S COVID-19 vaccine or a placebo.

The gene calls are TRBV11-3 and TRBJ2-2; 9 bases are a match to TRBD2. The CDR3 is made up of 15 amino acids. After removal of 4 bases from V and 6 bases from J, the junction contained 6 bases not matched to a gene. Germline V CDR1 and CDR2: SGHNT, YENEEA. The CDR3 loop reads CASSSRRGGSGELFF. CDR3 sequence (DNA): TGTGCCAGCAGCTCCAGGCGGGGGGGTTCCGGGGAGCTGTTTTTT.

In the case of this clone: The same CDR3 also results from other DNA sequences found in this sample. The chain carries TRBV5-4 and TRBJ2-3; 11 nucleotides align to TRBD2. The CDR3 loop spans 17 amino acids. CDR1 and CDR2 (germline): SGHNT, YYREEE (reference sequence). V shed 1 base, J shed 0 bases, and the junction held 4 bases outside the gene matches. The CDR3 DNA sequence: TGTGCCAGCAGCTTGTTCCTAGCGGGAGGTAGCACAGATACGCAGTATTTT. It translates to CASSLFLAGGSTDTQYF.

The chain has TRBV19 and TRBJ1-6, with D possibly TRBD1 on 5 matching bases. Germline V gives CDR1 LNHDA, CDR2 SQIVND (reference sequence). This CDR3 is 15 amino acids long. V gave up 4 bases and J gave up 3 bases, with 10 bases separating them. The CDR3 here is CASSKGGGYNSPLHF. CDR3 in DNA: TGTGCCAGTAGTAAGGGCGGGGGCTATAATTCACCCCTCCACTTT. The variable domain in full, with the rest retrieved from reference TRBV19 and TRBJ1-6, is DGGITQSPKYLFRKEGQNVTLSCEQNLNHDAMYWYRQDPGQGLRLIYYSQIVNDFQKGDIAEGYSVSREKKESFPLTVTSAQKNPTAFYLCASSKGGGYNSPLHFGNGTRLTVT.

The gene calls are TRBV6-5 and TRBJ1-2; 9 bases fit TRBD1. This CDR3 has 14 residues. CDR1 is MNHEY, CDR2 SVGAGI, per germline. J lost 4 bases, V lost 5 bases, and 5 bases had no gene match. The CDR3 reads CASSRDRVGYGYTF. CDR3 nucleotide sequence: TGTGCCAGCAGTCGGGACAGGGTCGGCTATGGCTACACCTTC.

The gene calls are TRBV21-1 and TRBJ1-2; the D segment call TRBD1 is taken from the table without a DNA check. TRBV21-1 is designated a pseudogene. The CDR3 sequence is 14 residues long. CDR3 coding DNA: TGTGCCAGCACCACAGGGGCCGAGAACTATGGCTACACCTTC. Amino acids: CASTTGAENYGYTF.

The rearrangement uses TRBV3-1 (or the pseudogene TRBV3-2) and TRBJ1-5, with unresolved D. CDR3 length: 13 amino acids. Trimming pared 0 bases from V and 6 bases from J, leaving 6 bases between. Germline CDR1 LGHDT, CDR2 YNNKEL (reference sequence). CDR3 DNA sequence: TGTGCCAGCAGCCAAGACGGCCTTCAGCCCCAGCATTTT. It is translated as CASSQDGLQPQHF.